This is a list of T cell receptor beta chains from one sample in a study of blood T cell repertoires in COVID-19. Some clones are missing from TCRdb's copy, which holds only in-frame ones; the method was immunoSEQ multiplex PCR. Of over 100,000 clones detected, 84% appear once; the ten largest clones hold roughly 4.1%. Input material: peripheral blood. The receptors derive from a human donor in a cohort sampled during active COVID-19. Both conserved end residues are part of each CDR3. The order of the fields is CDR3 DNA, CDR3 protein, V gene, clone size, J gene, D gene. The D gene is left open where the match is weak. Some rows mark clone size as missing; the rest say once, few, many or name a class of expanded clone.

DNA: TGTGCCACCGAAAATGGACTAGCGGGGGGGGGCACAAATACGCAGTATTTT
CDR3: CATENGLAGGGTNTQYF
V: TRBV18
size: NA
J: TRBJ2-3
D: TRBD2

DNA: TGTGCCACCAGCAGAGTCGGTCCCGGGGAGCTGTTTTTT
CDR3: CATSRVGPGELFF
V: TRBV15
size: NA
J: TRBJ2-2
D: NA

DNA: TGTGCTAGTGGGCCCGATAGGGGGATAAAGACGAATCAGCCCCAGCATTTT
CDR3: CASGPDRGIKTNQPQHF
V: TRBV12-5
size: few
J: TRBJ1-5
D: NA

DNA: TGTGCCAGCAGGGACAGGGGTATCGGCACTGAAGCTTTCTTT
CDR3: CASRDRGIGTEAFF
V: TRBV6-5
size: NA
J: TRBJ1-1
D: TRBD1

DNA: TGTGCCAGCACTACCAGGGCCCTTAATGAAAAACTGTTTTTT
CDR3: CASTTRALNEKLFF
V: TRBV28
size: NA
J: TRBJ1-4
D: NA

DNA: TGTGCCAGCAGCGCGCTAGGGGGACAATTGGGAATCGGGGAGCTGTTTTTT
CDR3: CASSALGGQLGIGELFF
V: TRBV9
size: once
J: TRBJ2-2
D: NA

DNA: TGTGCCAGCACAGGGCAGGGGGTCGGTGAGCAGTTCTTC
CDR3: CASTGQGVGEQFF
V: TRBV6-5
size: NA
J: TRBJ2-1
D: TRBD1

DNA: TGTGCCAGCAGCGAGAGCTCCTATAATTCACCCCTCCACTTT
CDR3: CASSESSYNSPLHF
V: TRBV7-8
size: NA
J: TRBJ1-6
D: NA

DNA: TGTGCCAGCAGTTTATCAGGGTACGAGCAGTACTTC
CDR3: CASSLSGYEQYF
V: TRBV28
size: NA
J: TRBJ2-7
D: NA

DNA: TGTGCCAGCAGCCTCGGGACAGGGGGATACAATCAGCCCCAGCATTTT
CDR3: CASSLGTGGYNQPQHF
V: TRBV7-9
size: NA
J: TRBJ1-5
D: TRBD1

DNA: TGTGCCACCAGCAGACGACAGGGTTACGAGCAGTACTTC
CDR3: CATSRRQGYEQYF
V: TRBV15
size: NA
J: TRBJ2-7
D: TRBD1

DNA: TGTGCCAGCAGTTTATGGGCAGGAGGCGGCTATGGCTACACCTTC
CDR3: CASSLWAGGGYGYTF
V: TRBV28
size: NA
J: TRBJ1-2
D: NA

DNA: TGTGCCAGCTCCGCCGCAGGGGGCGCGCCCTACGAGCAGTACTTC
CDR3: CASSAAGGAPYEQYF
V: TRBV18
size: NA
J: TRBJ2-7
D: TRBD1

DNA: TGTGCCAGCAGCTTTCAGACCGGGGGGGCCAGGACCGGGGAGCTGTTTTTT
CDR3: CASSFQTGGARTGELFF
V: TRBV9
size: NA
J: TRBJ2-2
D: TRBD2

DNA: TGTGCCAGCAGTGACGGAGGCGCTGGGGCCAACGTCCTGACTTTC
CDR3: CASSDGGAGANVLTF
V: TRBV27
size: NA
J: TRBJ2-6
D: NA

DNA: TGCGCCAGCAGCTTCCGTCCCGGGACAGGGGTCCCTAATGAAAAACTGTTTTTT
CDR3: CASSFRPGTGVPNEKLFF
V: TRBV5-1
size: NA
J: TRBJ1-4
D: TRBD1

DNA: TGTGCCAGCAGTTTATATCGGGGGGAGACCCAGTACTTC
CDR3: CASSLYRGETQYF
V: TRBV12-3/TRBV12-4
size: once
J: TRBJ2-5
D: NA

DNA: TGCGCCAGCAGCTACACGCCCGGACTGGAGCAGTACTTC
CDR3: CASSYTPGLEQYF
V: TRBV5-1
size: NA
J: TRBJ2-5
D: NA

DNA: TGTGCCAGCAGTTTAAACAATAACTATGGCTACACCTTC
CDR3: CASSLNNNYGYTF
V: TRBV12-3/TRBV12-4
size: NA
J: TRBJ1-2
D: NA

DNA: TGTGCCAGCAGCGCTTTGCCACATAGCACAGATACGCAGTATTTT
CDR3: CASSALPHSTDTQYF
V: TRBV9
size: NA
J: TRBJ2-3
D: NA

DNA: TGTGCCAGCAGTGCTGGACAGGGTCGAGTACCGAGCTCCTACGAGCAGTACTTC
CDR3: CASSAGQGRVPSSYEQYF
V: TRBV2
size: NA
J: TRBJ2-7
D: TRBD1

DNA: TGTGCCAGCAGTGAGAGACTAGCGCAGAACAATGAGCAGTTCTTC
CDR3: CASSERLAQNNEQFF
V: TRBV2
size: NA
J: TRBJ2-1
D: TRBD2

DNA: TGCGCCAGCAGCCAGCTACCGGGACTAGTAACAGATACGCAGTATTTT
CDR3: CASSQLPGLVTDTQYF
V: TRBV4-3
size: NA
J: TRBJ2-3
D: TRBD2

DNA: TGTGCCAGCAGCTTAGGCGGGGCCTTAAGTAGCAATCAGCCCCAGCATTTT
CDR3: CASSLGGALSSNQPQHF
V: TRBV7-2
size: NA
J: TRBJ1-5
D: NA

DNA: TGTGCCAGCAGCTTGGGCAGCTATGGCTACACCTTC
CDR3: CASSLGSYGYTF
V: TRBV5-5
size: NA
J: TRBJ1-2
D: NA

DNA: TGTGCCAGCAGCAGGACAGGGACCGGTCCCGGAGAAAAACTGTTTTTT
CDR3: CASSRTGTGPGEKLFF
V: TRBV13
size: NA
J: TRBJ1-4
D: TRBD1

DNA: TGTGCCAGTAGTCCGGGACAGCTCCAGTCGGATACGCAGTATTTT
CDR3: CASSPGQLQSDTQYF
V: TRBV19
size: NA
J: TRBJ2-3
D: TRBD1

DNA: TGTGCCAGCAGCCAAGGGGATAGCGGGGGGGATACGCAGTATTTT
CDR3: CASSQGDSGGDTQYF
V: TRBV4-2
size: NA
J: TRBJ2-3
D: TRBD2

DNA: TGTGCCAGCAGCTTGGGCGGGGTGAACACTGAAGCTTTCTTT
CDR3: CASSLGGVNTEAFF
V: TRBV7-2
size: NA
J: TRBJ1-1
D: NA

DNA: TGTGCCAGCAGACAGAGCTCCTACAATGAGCAGTTCTTC
CDR3: CASRQSSYNEQFF
V: TRBV27
size: NA
J: TRBJ2-1
D: NA

DNA: TGTGCCAGTAGTATAGGCCTGATAAGTGGGGCGGCCGGGGAGCTGTTTTTT
CDR3: CASSIGLISGAAGELFF
V: TRBV19
size: NA
J: TRBJ2-2
D: NA

DNA: TGTGCCAGCAGTGACCTACGGTCCCCGAACACTGAAGCTTTCTTT
CDR3: CASSDLRSPNTEAFF
V: TRBV6-4
size: NA
J: TRBJ1-1
D: NA

DNA: TGCGCCAGCAGCCAAGAATTGTCAGGGGGCGGTCAGCCCCAGCATTTT
CDR3: CASSQELSGGGQPQHF
V: TRBV4-3
size: once
J: TRBJ1-5
D: TRBD1

DNA: TGTGCCAGCTCAGCTAGGACAGGGTTCAACTCTGGAAACACCATATATTTT
CDR3: CASSARTGFNSGNTIYF
V: TRBV18
size: NA
J: TRBJ1-3
D: TRBD1

DNA: TGTGCCAGCAGGGAGAGGACTTCCGGCTCCTACGAGCAGTACTTC
CDR3: CASRERTSGSYEQYF
V: TRBV2
size: once
J: TRBJ2-7
D: NA

DNA: TGTGCCAGCAGTTCCCACCTCGGGGGCAATCAGCCCCAGCATTTT
CDR3: CASSSHLGGNQPQHF
V: TRBV6-2/TRBV6-3
size: few
J: TRBJ1-5
D: NA

DNA: TGTGCCAGCACCTACTTGTTATTTCCAGATACGCAGTATTTT
CDR3: CASTYLLFPDTQYF
V: TRBV11-3
size: NA
J: TRBJ2-3
D: NA

DNA: TGTGCCAGCAGCTTGAGTGGCGGGGGGCCCGGAACCCAGTACTTC
CDR3: CASSLSGGGPGTQYF
V: TRBV5-4
size: NA
J: TRBJ2-5
D: TRBD2

DNA: TGTGCCAGCAAACGGGGGGGGAGTCAGCCCCAGCATTTT
CDR3: CASKRGGSQPQHF
V: TRBV2
size: once
J: TRBJ1-5
D: NA

DNA: TGTGCCAGCAATACTCCTTCCGGGGTAAACACTGAAGCTTTCTTT
CDR3: CASNTPSGVNTEAFF
V: TRBV7-9
size: NA
J: TRBJ1-1
D: NA

DNA: TGCGCCAGCAGCCCAGGGCGGGGGGCTGGAAACACCATATATTTT
CDR3: CASSPGRGAGNTIYF
V: TRBV4-3
size: NA
J: TRBJ1-3
D: NA

DNA: TGCGCCATCCCGGACAGAAACTATGGCTACACCTTC
CDR3: CAIPDRNYGYTF
V: TRBV23-1
size: NA
J: TRBJ1-2
D: NA

DNA: TGTGCCAGCAGCCCGGTGGGACAACCTGGGGAGACCCAGTACTTC
CDR3: CASSPVGQPGETQYF
V: TRBV7-3
size: NA
J: TRBJ2-5
D: NA

DNA: TGTGCCAGCAGCTTAGCGGGGGGGAGCACAGATACGCAGTATTTT
CDR3: CASSLAGGSTDTQYF
V: TRBV7-9
size: NA
J: TRBJ2-3
D: TRBD2

DNA: TGTGCCAGCAGCTTAGTGGGGGGAACGGGAAACACCATATATTTT
CDR3: CASSLVGGTGNTIYF
V: TRBV7-2
size: NA
J: TRBJ1-3
D: NA

DNA: TGCGCCAGCAGCAACCTCGGGGGGAGCTCCTACAATGAGCAGTTCTTC
CDR3: CASSNLGGSSYNEQFF
V: TRBV5-1
size: NA
J: TRBJ2-1
D: TRBD2

DNA: TGTGCTAGTGCCCGTTCCGGGACTAGCGGGGGGGCGGCCTACAATGAGCAGTTCTTC
CDR3: CASARSGTSGGAAYNEQFF
V: TRBV12-5
size: NA
J: TRBJ2-1
D: TRBD2

DNA: TGTGCCAGTAGTCCCGGACATTTTAACATTCAGTACTTC
CDR3: CASSPGHFNIQYF
V: TRBV19
size: NA
J: TRBJ2-4
D: NA

DNA: TGCGCCAGCAGCTTGGTAAGCACCGGGACTAGCGAACATGAGCAGTTCTTC
CDR3: CASSLVSTGTSEHEQFF
V: TRBV5-1
size: NA
J: TRBJ2-1
D: TRBD2

DNA: TGCGCCAGCAGCCAAGCCGTCCGCTCCTACGAGCAGTACTTC
CDR3: CASSQAVRSYEQYF
V: TRBV4-1
size: NA
J: TRBJ2-7
D: NA

DNA: TGTGCCAGCAGCTTCACAGAGCCTGGGGCCAACGTCCTGACTTTC
CDR3: CASSFTEPGANVLTF
V: TRBV5-6
size: NA
J: TRBJ2-6
D: NA

DNA: TGTGCCAGCAGCCAAACAGGGAATTCACCCCTCCACTTT
CDR3: CASSQTGNSPLHF
V: TRBV3-1/TRBV3-2
size: NA
J: TRBJ1-6
D: NA

DNA: TGTGCCAGCAGCTTGGGACTAGCGATGGATACGCAGTATTTT
CDR3: CASSLGLAMDTQYF
V: TRBV7-2
size: NA
J: TRBJ2-3
D: TRBD2

DNA: TGCGCCAGCAGCTTGTTTTCGGCGGACAGGGGGTACGAGCAGTACTTC
CDR3: CASSLFSADRGYEQYF
V: TRBV5-1
size: NA
J: TRBJ2-7
D: TRBD1

DNA: TGTGCCAGCAGCCTCGTCGGGGGGTGGAACTATGGCTACACCTTC
CDR3: CASSLVGGWNYGYTF
V: TRBV11-2
size: NA
J: TRBJ1-2
D: NA

DNA: TGTGCCAGCAGCCGATCGACAGCGAACACTGAAGCTTTCTTT
CDR3: CASSRSTANTEAFF
V: TRBV7-9
size: NA
J: TRBJ1-1
D: NA

DNA: TGCGCCAGCAGCCCACAGGTGGGCCAAGAGACCCAGTACTTC
CDR3: CASSPQVGQETQYF
V: TRBV5-1
size: NA
J: TRBJ2-5
D: NA

DNA: TGTGCCAGCAGCCAAGATTGGGAGGTCCTCCCCCAGTATTTT
CDR3: CASSQDWEVLPQYF
V: TRBV4-2
size: NA
J: TRBJ2-3
D: NA